This T cell receptor (beta chain) was identified in a study of blood T cell repertoires in COVID-19. Method: immunoSEQ multiplex PCR; TCRdb's copy keeps in-frame clones and lacks some. The sample consists of around 450,000 clones, approximately 90% of them appearing once. This CDR3 spans 13 amino acids. Per the germline V gene, CDR1 is SGDLS and CDR2 is YYNGEE. Trimming removed 10 bases at V and 0 bases at J, with 12 bases between. The V call is TRBV9, the J call TRBJ2-3, with D possibly TRBD2 on 5 matching bases. This sequence originates from a woman aged 25 to 39 with acute or convalescent COVID-19. What was sequenced was peripheral blood. CDR3 DNA sequence: TGTGCCGCAGCGCGCGGGAGCACAGATACGCAGTATTTT. The encoded protein is CAAARGSTDTQYF.